One sample yielded the 10 T cell receptor beta chains listed below, sequenced in a study of cytomegalovirus exposure and HLA in healthy donors. Vbeta (60) and Jbeta (13) primers were used in the PCR. The assay was immunoSEQ multiplex PCR, and TCRdb's table has in-frame clones only and misses some. Seen here are about 140,000 clones, 77% observed once, and the top ten hold roughly 3.7%. Sequenced input: PBMCs. The receptors shown here come from a male donor in good health and CMV-seronegative.

This clone was seen only a few times. The V and J genes are TRBV9 and TRBJ2-5; 13 bases agree with TRBD2. Germline-derived CDR1 and CDR2 are SGDLS and YYNGEE. V dropped 0 bases and J dropped 4; count of bases not matched to a gene: 0. The CDR3 runs 15 residues. DNA of the CDR3: TGTGCCAGCAGCGTAGGGACTAGCGGGAGAGAGACCCAGTACTTC. It specifies CASSVGTSGRETQYF.

This CDR3 is CASSFPRQGQGRSYNEQFF. CDR3 in DNA: TGTGCCAGCAGTTTCCCTAGACAGGGTCAAGGGCGCTCCTACAATGAGCAGTTCTTC. The chain uses TRBV28 and TRBJ2-1, with TRBD1 identical over 7 bases. Germline values: CDR1 MDHEN, CDR2 SYDVKM. The CDR3 is made up of 19 amino acids. Trimming at V came to 3 bases and at J to 0 bases, leaving 14 bases not matched to a gene. Based on the CDR3 plus reference TRBV28 and TRBJ2-1, the full variable domain is DVKVTQSSRYLVKRTGEKVFLECVQDMDHENMFWYRQDPGLGLRLIYFSYDVKMKEKGDIPEGYSVSREKKERFSLILESASTNQTSMYLCASSFPRQGQGRSYNEQFFGPGTRLTVL.

This clone has only a few counts. The CDR3 bases are TGTGCCAGCAGTTACTACGGGGAAATCTACGAGCAGTACTTC. Protein: CASSYYGEIYEQYF. The genes are TRBV6-5 and TRBJ2-7, with D perhaps TRBD2 (5 bases). The CDR3 has 14 residues. With 1 base removed from V and 3 bases from J, the gap between germline ends came to 10 bases. The V gene's germline CDR1 is MNHEY and CDR2 SVGAGI.

V and J are TRBV6-5 and TRBJ2-1; D may be TRBD2 (6 bases). Trimming removed 3 bases from V and 8 bases from J, with 11 bases in between. This CDR3 is built from 13 residues. Germline assignment: CDR1 MNHEY and CDR2 SVGAGI. In DNA form, the CDR3 reads TGTGCCAGCAGTTATGCTAGCGCTTATGAGCAGTTCTTC. Translated: CASSYASAYEQFF.

V usage is TRBV27 and J usage is TRBJ1-2, with 11 bases matching TRBD1. The trim removed 5 bases at V and 7 bases at J, leaving 9 bases unmatched. This CDR3 region has 15 residues. CDR1 is MNHEY, CDR2 SMNVEV, per germline (reference sequence). CDR3 bases: TGTGCCAGCAGTGGTTGGACAGGGGGCGCAGGTGGCTACACCTTC. Encoded protein: CASSGWTGGAGGYTF.

This sequence joins TRBV10-3 and TRBJ1-2; 7 bases match TRBD1. The CDR3 is 17 residues long. V gave up 3 bases and J gave up 4 bases; unmatched junction bases: 14. The germline CDR1 and CDR2 sequences are ENHRY and SYGVKD. CDR3 sequence reads: CAISDTVSAAGGYGYTF. In nucleotides, the CDR3 is TGTGCCATCAGTGATACCGTCTCCGCGGCAGGGGGCTATGGCTACACCTTC.

DNA for the CDR3: TGTGCCAGCAGTGGGACAGGGAACCATGGCTACACCTTC. Translation gives CASSGTGNHGYTF. V and J are TRBV25-1 and TRBJ1-2, with 8 bases aligning to TRBD1. J lost 6 bases, V lost 4 bases, and 4 bases had no gene match. Germline V lookup: CDR1 MGHDK, CDR2 SYGVNS. There are 13 residues in the CDR3.

The chain uses TRBV25-1 and TRBJ1-2, with D uncertain. The CDR3 has 12 amino acids. Germline V gives CDR1 MGHDK, CDR2 SYGVNS. The V end was cut by 7 bases, the J end by 5 bases, with 11 bases between. The CDR3 DNA reads as TGTGCCAGCAAGCGCCCGGGGTATGGCTACACCTTC. Translated: CASKRPGYGYTF.

V usage is TRBV5-1 and J usage is TRBJ2-2, with D possibly being TRBD2 (6 bases). From germline, CDR1 is SGHRS and CDR2 YFSETQ. V was clipped by 6 bases and J by 5 bases, with 20 bases between them. This CDR3 is built from 16 residues. The CDR3 reads CASKPTGLEGTGELFF. The DNA for the CDR3 is TGCGCCAGCAAGCCGACGGGACTCGAGGGGACCGGGGAGCTGTTTTTT. Using reference TRBV5-1 and TRBJ2-2 for the parts outside the CDR3, the full variable domain is KAGVTQTPRYLIKTRGQQVTLSCSPISGHRSVSWYQQTPGQGLQFLFEYFSETQRNKGNFPGRFSGRQFSNSRSEMNVSTLELGDSALYLCASKPTGLEGTGELFFGEGSRLTVL.

This rearrangement joins TRBV5-5 to TRBJ1-2, with a possible D match to TRBD1 (5 bases). Germline CDR1 is SGHKS and CDR2 is YYEKEE (reference sequence). V was trimmed by 0 bases and J by 2 bases, leaving 5 bases between them. This CDR3 spans 13 amino acids. CDR3 DNA: TGTGCCAGCAGCTTGGCAGGGAACTATGGCTACACCTTC. It is translated as CASSLAGNYGYTF.